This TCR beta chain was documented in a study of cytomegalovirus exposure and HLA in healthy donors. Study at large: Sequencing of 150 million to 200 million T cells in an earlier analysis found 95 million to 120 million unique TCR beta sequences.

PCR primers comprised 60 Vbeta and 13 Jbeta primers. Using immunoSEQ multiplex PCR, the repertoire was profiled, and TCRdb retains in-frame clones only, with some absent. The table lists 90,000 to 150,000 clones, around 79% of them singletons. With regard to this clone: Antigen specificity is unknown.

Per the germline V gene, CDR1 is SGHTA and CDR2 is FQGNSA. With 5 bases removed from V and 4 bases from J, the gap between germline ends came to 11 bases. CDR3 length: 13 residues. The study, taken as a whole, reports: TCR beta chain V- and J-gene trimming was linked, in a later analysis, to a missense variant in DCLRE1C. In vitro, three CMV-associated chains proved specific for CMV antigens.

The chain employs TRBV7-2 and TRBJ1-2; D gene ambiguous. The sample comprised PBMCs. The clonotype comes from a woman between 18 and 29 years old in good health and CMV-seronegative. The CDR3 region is CASSVTMIYGYTF. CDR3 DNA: TGTGCCAGCAGCGTGACAATGATCTATGGCTACACCTTC.